A single sample gave rise to the 12 T cell receptor beta chains below, sequenced in a study of siplizumab effects on memory and regulatory T cells (dated by TCRdb to the late 2010s). The library was made by the immunoSEQ multiplex PCR assay. Held by TCRdb, this immuneACCESS table contains in-frame sequences only and omits some clones. Under half of the omission traces to an unresolved V gene where checked; the cause of the rest is unknown. The sample profile shows roughly 100,000 clones; about 90% of them were found once. The ten largest clones add up to around 12% of the sample. Sequencing was performed on non-Treg CD4+ T cells sorted from blood. In the paper's terms, the cell subset or site label means: FACS-sorted unstimulated CD4+ non-regulatory T cells. The receptors here all came from a human donor in good health.

The chain uses TRBV4-3 and TRBJ2-7; no firm D call. The CDR3 is 13 amino acids. Germline CDR1 LGHNA, CDR2 YSLEER. Trimming cost V 0 bases and J 7 bases, with 10 bases left between them. CDR3: CASSQDLSWEQYF. The CDR3 DNA reads TGCGCCAGCAGCCAAGACCTTTCTTGGGAGCAGTACTTC.

The chain links TRBV7-9 to TRBJ2-1; 8 bases align to TRBD2. V was pared by 1 base and J by 4 bases, with 3 bases of the junction left unmatched. Germline V lookup: CDR1 SEHNR, CDR2 FQNEAQ (reference sequence). This CDR3 has 15 amino acids. CDR3 DNA sequence: TGTGCCAGCAGCTTAGTAGCGGGGCCTTACAATGAGCAGTTCTTC. Protein product: CASSLVAGPYNEQFF.

The chain joins TRBV7-2 to TRBJ1-5, with D perhaps TRBD1 (5 bases). Germline loops: CDR1 SGHTA, CDR2 FQGNSA. The CDR3 is 13 residues long. V was shortened by 8 bases and J by 3 bases, with 11 bases between the two germline ends. CDR3 in DNA: TGTGCCAGCGTTCAGGGCCACAATCAGCCCCAGCATTTT. Its protein is CASVQGHNQPQHF.

J is TRBJ2-7 and V is TRBV5-4; weak D call: TRBD2 (7 bases). There are 15 residues in the CDR3. Germline V gives CDR1 SGHNT, CDR2 YYREEE (reference sequence). The V and J ends lost 4 bases and 5 bases respectively, with 19 bases between them. The CDR3 region is CASSTLAAGVHEQYF. CDR3 bases: TGTGCCAGCAGCACCCTAGCGGCAGGGGTCCACGAGCAGTACTTC.

The chain joins TRBV5-1 to TRBJ1-4; TRBD1 agrees at 11 bases. V lost 3 bases to trimming and J lost 2 bases; unmatched junction nucleotides: 3. Germline values: CDR1 SGHRS, CDR2 YFSETQ. The CDR3 contains 16 residues. CDR3 in amino acids: CASSSDRGPTNEKLFF. The CDR3 region has the DNA TGCGCCAGCAGCTCGGACAGGGGGCCGACTAATGAAAAACTGTTTTTT.

This chain uses TRBV6-1 with TRBJ2-7, with TRBD1 identical over 9 bases. Germline CDR1 MNHNS, CDR2 SASEGT. The CDR3 sequence is 15 residues long. After removal of 5 bases from V and 3 bases from J, the junction contained 8 bases not matched to a gene. The CDR3 DNA reads as TGTGCCAGCAGTCAACCGGGACAGGGACGCTACGAGCAGTACTTC. It encodes CASSQPGQGRYEQYF.

The DNA of the CDR3 is TGTGCCAGCAGCTTGGGGGGGTTCGGCCGCACAGATACGCAGTATTTT. Amino acids: CASSLGGFGRTDTQYF. The chain has TRBV5-4 and TRBJ2-3; the D gene could be TRBD1 or TRBD2 (5 bases each). With 0 bases removed from V and 1 base from J, the gap between germline ends came to 12 bases. This CDR3 is built from 16 residues. Germline V gives CDR1 SGHNT, CDR2 YYREEE (reference sequence).

The gene calls are TRBV7-2 and TRBJ2-7; a weak D match, TRBD2 (6 bases). Deletions cut 5 bases from V and 0 bases from J, with 8 bases between. The CDR3 runs to 13 residues. The germline gives CDR1 SGHTA, CDR2 FQGNSA. As DNA, the CDR3 is TGTGCCAGCAGCCGCGGGATCTCCTACGAGCAGTACTTC. Amino acid sequence: CASSRGISYEQYF.

The V and J genes are TRBV5-1 and TRBJ2-1; the D gene is possibly TRBD2 (6 bases). Germline lookup yields CDR1 SGHRS and CDR2 YFSETQ. The CDR3 covers 15 residues. The V and J ends lost 0 bases and 7 bases respectively, with 14 bases between them. The CDR3 nucleotides are TGCGCCAGCAGCTTGGGAGGGATCCGGGGGAATGAGCAGTTCTTC. Translating it yields CASSLGGIRGNEQFF.

The chain carries TRBV5-4 and TRBJ2-1; D unresolved. This CDR3 comprises 13 residues. Per the germline V gene, CDR1 is SGHNT and CDR2 is YYREEE (reference sequence). V was clipped by 7 bases and J by 10 bases, with 18 bases between them. The chain's CDR3 is CASGPRFGSEQFF. CDR3 coding DNA: TGTGCCAGCGGCCCTAGATTTGGATCGGAGCAGTTCTTC.

The V call is TRBV18, the J call TRBJ2-1; TRBD2 aligns across 10 bases. Per germline, CDR1 KGHSH and CDR2 LQKENI. This CDR3 is 15 amino acids long. Trimming cost V 2 bases and J 5 bases; bases outside gene matches: 3. The CDR3 region has the DNA TGTGCCAGCTCACCAAATAGCGGGAGGAACAATGAGCAGTTCTTC. Its protein is CASSPNSGRNNEQFF.

V is TRBV7-3 and J is TRBJ2-1; D might be TRBD1 or TRBD2, each matching 6 bases. The CDR3 spans 17 residues. Germline CDR1 and CDR2: SGHTA and FQGTGA. Trimming removed 0 bases from V and 2 bases from J, with 14 bases in between. CDR3 nucleotides: TGTGCCAGCAGCTTAACGTTTCGGGGGCCCCCCTACAATGAGCAGTTCTTC. Its translation is CASSLTFRGPPYNEQFF.